Listed here is a single T cell receptor (beta chain). Its specificity is unknown. The data belong to a study of T cell responses to AZD1222 COVID-19 vaccine. The overall study: Analyses pooled second doses at about 4 or about 12 weeks. Overall study findings and caveats: The sample set comprised mostly white British donors with more females, and clonal diversity was possibly underestimated. Within unmutated variant regions lay the reported targets of nearly half of spike-specific TCRs. Seropositive status at baseline applied to only six AZD1222 recipients.

Using immunoSEQ multiplex PCR, the repertoire was profiled, and TCRdb retains in-frame clones only, with some absent. The sample has over 130,000 clones; 85% to 90% are singletons. Sequencing used peripheral blood, obtained on day 0 of AZD1222 vaccination. This sequence originates from an adult in good health.

The CDR3 loop is CASSESRAAEAFF. CDR3 in DNA: TGCGCCAGCAGTGAGTCCCGGGCAGCCGAAGCTTTCTTT. The chain is built from TRBV10-1 and TRBJ1-1, with D unresolved. CDR3 length: 13 amino acids. Germline assignment: CDR1 WNHNN and CDR2 SYGVQD (reference sequence). Trimming stripped 0 bases from V and 8 bases from J, with 10 bases between.